A single sample gave rise to the 2 T cell receptor beta chains below, sequenced in a study of cytomegalovirus exposure and HLA in healthy donors. The PCR had 60 Vbeta and 13 Jbeta primers. Libraries were prepared by immunoSEQ multiplex PCR; TCRdb keeps only in-frame clonotypes and omits some of them. The sample includes about 110,000 clones, roughly 77% of them seen just once. Material for sequencing was PBMCs. The receptors shown here come from a middle-aged man in good health and CMV-seronegative.

V gene TRBV4-1 combines with J gene TRBJ1-5, with D perhaps matching TRBD1 (6 bases). CDR1 is MGHRA, CDR2 YSYEKL, per germline. V dropped 0 bases and J dropped 7 bases, with 19 bases sitting between them. This CDR3 is 17 amino acids long. The CDR3 sequence: CASSQDREGGMRQPQHF. CDR3 DNA sequence: TGCGCCAGCAGCCAAGATCGGGAGGGGGGGATGAGACAGCCCCAGCATTTT.

The rearrangement links TRBV6-6 to TRBJ2-5; TRBD2 aligns across 10 bases. CDR3 length: 16 amino acids. Germline CDR1 and CDR2: MNHNY and SVGAGI (reference sequence). The junction had 8 bases not matched to a gene; V was cut back by 3 bases and J by 4 bases. CDR3 in amino acids: CASSYPSGGVGETQYF. The DNA for the CDR3 is TGTGCCAGCAGTTATCCAAGCGGGGGGGTTGGAGAGACCCAGTACTTC.